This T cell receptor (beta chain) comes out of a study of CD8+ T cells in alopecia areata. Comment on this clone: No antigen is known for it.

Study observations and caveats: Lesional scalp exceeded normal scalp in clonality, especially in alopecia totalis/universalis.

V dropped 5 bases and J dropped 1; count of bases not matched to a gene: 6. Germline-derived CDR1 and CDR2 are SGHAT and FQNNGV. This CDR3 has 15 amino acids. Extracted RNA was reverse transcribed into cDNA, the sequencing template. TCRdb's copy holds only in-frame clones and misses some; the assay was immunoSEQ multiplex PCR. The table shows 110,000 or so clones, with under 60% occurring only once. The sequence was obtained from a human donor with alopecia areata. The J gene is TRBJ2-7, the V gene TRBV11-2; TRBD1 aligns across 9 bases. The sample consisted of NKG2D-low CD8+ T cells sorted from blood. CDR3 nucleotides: TGTGCCAGCAGCCCAGCCGACAGGGGGTCCTACGAGCAGTACTTC. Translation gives CASSPADRGSYEQYF.